This section outlines one T cell receptor beta chain sequence together with its context. The antigen is not known. Measured with immunoSEQ multiplex PCR; TCRdb has only the in-frame clones, and not every one. The sample holds 84,000 or so clones, around 90% seen once. These data belong to a study of T cell responses to AZD1222 COVID-19 vaccine. Study-wide results and caveats: Only six or seven AZD1222 recipients tested seropositive at baseline.

V was shortened by 2 bases and J by 2 bases, with 3 bases between the two germline ends. CDR3 length: 12 amino acids. Germline V lookup: CDR1 MNHNS, CDR2 SASEGT. The sequences come from peripheral blood, collected on day 0 of AZD1222 vaccination. V gene TRBV6-1 combines with J gene TRBJ1-2; D not certain. The TCR sequence derives from an adult in good health. The CDR3 region is CASSERNYGYTF. CDR3 nucleotides: TGTGCCAGCAGTGAACGGAACTATGGCTACACCTTC.